A selection of T cell receptor beta chains follows, all from one sample in a study of early T cells in non-severe SARS-CoV-2 infection. MiXCR, applied by TCRdb to the 5' RACE reads, yields one record per CDR3 protein. The sample gives about 27,000 distinct CDR3 sequences, approximately 2.9% of which show up once; 0.6% to 0.75% is in the top ten. The sample consisted of whole blood. The receptor set was obtained from an adult who was a healthcare worker with PCR-confirmed SARS-CoV-2 infection or an uninfected control (not recorded which). The CDR3 runs from the conserved cysteine through the conserved F or W. Fields, in order: clone size, J gene, D gene, V gene, CDR3 DNA, CDR3 protein. The D gene is left open where the match is weak. Expanded clones are given a class, and other clones once, few, many or no size at all.

many	TRBJ1-6	TRBD1	TRBV2	TGTGCCAGCAAAGGACAGGGTATCGCTTCACCCCTCCACTTT	CASKGQGIASPLHF
many	TRBJ1-5	TRBD1	TRBV19	TGTGCCACCAAGAGGACAGGGAAGGATCAGCCCCAGCATTTT	CATKRTGKDQPQHF
NA	TRBJ2-1	TRBD2	TRBV2	TGTGCCAGCAGTGAAGTAGCGGGGGGTTTCAATGAGCAGTTCTTC	CASSEVAGGFNEQFF
medium-sized	TRBJ1-2	TRBD1	TRBV5-4	TGTGCCAGCAGCTTCCGGGACAGGGTTCGCTATGGCTACACCTTC	CASSFRDRVRYGYTF
medium-sized	TRBJ1-5	NA	TRBV30	TGTGCCGGGGGGCTTAGCAATCAGCCCCAGCATTTT	CAGGLSNQPQHF
many	TRBJ2-1	TRBD1	TRBV6-6	TGTGCCAGCAGTGGGGGGACAGGGCACTACAATGAGCAGTTCTTC	CASSGGTGHYNEQFF
many	TRBJ2-4	NA	TRBV5-5	TGTGCCAGCAGCTTGGACAGGAAAAACATTCAGTACTTC	CASSLDRKNIQYF
many	TRBJ2-1	TRBD2	TRBV6-1	TGTGCCAGCAGCTATTCGACTAGCGGGGGGGCCGGTTCCTACAATGAGCAGTTCTTC	CASSYSTSGGAGSYNEQFF
medium-sized	TRBJ1-1	TRBD1	TRBV29-1	TGCAGCGTTGCGTCGCAGGGGGTCGGCTCCGCTGAAGCTTTCTTT	CSVASQGVGSAEAFF
many	TRBJ2-3	NA	TRBV7-6	TGTGCCAGCGCCCCGGGACAAGATTTGGATACGCAGTATTTT	CASAPGQDLDTQYF
many	TRBJ2-5	NA	TRBV30	TGTGCCTGGAGTCAGGGTATGGTAGCGACCCAGTACTTC	CAWSQGMVATQYF
many	TRBJ1-1	NA	TRBV27	TGTGCCAGCAGTCAGCACCTTTCGGGGCGGGGAGAAGCTTTCTTT	CASSQHLSGRGEAFF
many	TRBJ1-2	TRBD1	TRBV30	TGTGCCTGGAGTGTCCTCAGGGGGCAAGGCTACACCTTC	CAWSVLRGQGYTF
many	TRBJ2-1	NA	TRBV5-5	TGTGCCAGCAGCTTTGTGATGGACAGCTACAATGAGCAGTTCTTC	CASSFVMDSYNEQFF
NA	TRBJ2-2	NA	TRBV5-6	TGTGCCAGCAGTTTTACCGGGGAGCTGTTTTTT	CASSFTGELFF
NA	TRBJ2-3	NA	TRBV9	TGTGCCAGCAGCGTAGGCGGGCCTGGCACAGATACGCAGTATTTT	CASSVGGPGTDTQYF
many	TRBJ2-1	TRBD1	TRBV5-1	TGCGCCAGCAGCTCACTGGACAGGGCAGGTGAGCAGTTCTTC	CASSSLDRAGEQFF
many	TRBJ1-1	TRBD1	TRBV6-5	TGTGCCAGCAGTGAAGAAACAGGGGAGGACGACACTGAAGCTTTCTTT	CASSEETGEDDTEAFF
many	TRBJ2-1	TRBD1	TRBV11-2	TGTGCCAGCAGCTTCCCGAGACAGGGGTCGATCAGCTCCTACAATGAGCAGTTCTTC	CASSFPRQGSISSYNEQFF
many	TRBJ2-4	NA	TRBV6-6	TGTGCCAGCAGTAACACGATTCAGTACTTC	CASSNTIQYF
many	TRBJ2-5	NA	TRBV29-1	TGCAGCGTTGAATCCACGCGGTCGCAAGAGACCCAGTACTTC	CSVESTRSQETQYF
NA	TRBJ2-6	TRBD1	TRBV30	TGTGCCTGGAGTCACCTAGTCAGGGGGCGTTATCCTGGGGCCAACGTCCTGACTTTC	CAWSHLVRGRYPGANVLTF
many	TRBJ2-1	NA	TRBV6-1	TGTGCCAGCAGTGAAGAGATCAGCCCACCCTACAATGAGCAGTTCTTC	CASSEEISPPYNEQFF
many	TRBJ2-5	TRBD1	TRBV24-1	TGTGCCACCAGTCGGGGACAGGGGCGAGAAGAGACCCAGTACTTC	CATSRGQGREETQYF
many	TRBJ1-2	TRBD1	TRBV19	TGTGCCAGTACCCTAGGACAGGGTTCCTATGGCTACACCTTC	CASTLGQGSYGYTF
many	TRBJ1-1	NA	TRBV5-1	TGCGCCAGCAGCTTGGTACAGACTGAAGCTTTCTTT	CASSLVQTEAFF
NA	TRBJ2-3	NA	TRBV20-1	TGCAGTGCTTGCCCGGGACTCCTGATCGATACGCAGTATTTT	CSACPGLLIDTQYF
many	TRBJ1-2	TRBD1	TRBV18	TGTGCCAGCTCACCCGGACAGGGTCGCTACACCTTC	CASSPGQGRYTF